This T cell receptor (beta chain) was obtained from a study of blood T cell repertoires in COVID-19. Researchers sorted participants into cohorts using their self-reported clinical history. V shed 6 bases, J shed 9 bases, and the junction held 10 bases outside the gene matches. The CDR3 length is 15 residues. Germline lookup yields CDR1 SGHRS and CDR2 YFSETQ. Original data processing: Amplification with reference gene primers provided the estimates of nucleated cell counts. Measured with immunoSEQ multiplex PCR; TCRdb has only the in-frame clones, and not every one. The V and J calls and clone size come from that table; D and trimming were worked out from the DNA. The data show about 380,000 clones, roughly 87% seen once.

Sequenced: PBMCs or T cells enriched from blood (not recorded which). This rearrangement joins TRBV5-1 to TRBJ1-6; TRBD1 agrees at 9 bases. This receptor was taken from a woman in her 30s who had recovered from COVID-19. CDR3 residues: CASTYRTGEFSPLHF. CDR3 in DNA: TGCGCCAGCACCTACCGGACAGGGGAATTTTCACCCCTCCACTTT.